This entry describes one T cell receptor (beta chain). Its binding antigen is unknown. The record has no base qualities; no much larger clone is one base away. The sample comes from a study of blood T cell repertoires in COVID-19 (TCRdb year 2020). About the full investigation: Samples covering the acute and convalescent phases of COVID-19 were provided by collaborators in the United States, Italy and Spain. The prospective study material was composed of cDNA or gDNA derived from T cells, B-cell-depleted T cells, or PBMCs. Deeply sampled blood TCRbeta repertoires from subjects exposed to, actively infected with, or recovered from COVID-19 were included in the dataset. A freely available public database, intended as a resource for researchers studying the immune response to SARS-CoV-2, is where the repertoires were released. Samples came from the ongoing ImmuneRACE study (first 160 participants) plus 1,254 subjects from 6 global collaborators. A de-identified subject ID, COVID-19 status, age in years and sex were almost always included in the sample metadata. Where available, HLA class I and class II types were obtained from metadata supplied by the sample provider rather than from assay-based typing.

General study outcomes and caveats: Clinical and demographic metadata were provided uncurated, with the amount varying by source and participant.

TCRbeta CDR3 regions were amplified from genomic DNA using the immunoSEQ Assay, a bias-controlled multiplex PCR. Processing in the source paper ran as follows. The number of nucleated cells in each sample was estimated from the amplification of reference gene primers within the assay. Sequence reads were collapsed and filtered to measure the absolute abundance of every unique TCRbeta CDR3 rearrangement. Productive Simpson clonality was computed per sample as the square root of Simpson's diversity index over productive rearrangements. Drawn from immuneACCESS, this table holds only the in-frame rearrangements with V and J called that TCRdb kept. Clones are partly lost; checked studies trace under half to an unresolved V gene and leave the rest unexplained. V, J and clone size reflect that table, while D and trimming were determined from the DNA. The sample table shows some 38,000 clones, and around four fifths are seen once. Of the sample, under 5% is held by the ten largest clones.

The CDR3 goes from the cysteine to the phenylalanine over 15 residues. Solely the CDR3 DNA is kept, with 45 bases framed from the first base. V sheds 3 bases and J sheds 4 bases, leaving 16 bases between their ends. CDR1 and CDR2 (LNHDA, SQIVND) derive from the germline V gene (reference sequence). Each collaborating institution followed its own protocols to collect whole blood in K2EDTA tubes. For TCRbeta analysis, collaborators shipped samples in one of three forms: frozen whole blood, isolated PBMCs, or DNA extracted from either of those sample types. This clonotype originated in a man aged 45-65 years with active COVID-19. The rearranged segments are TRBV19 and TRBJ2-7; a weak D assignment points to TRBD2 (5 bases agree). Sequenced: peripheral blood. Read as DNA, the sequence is TGTGCCAGTAGTATTCAGCTAGCCTTTTCGTACGAGCAGTACTTC. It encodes CASSIQLAFSYEQYF.